Reported below is one TCR beta chain. Antigen unknown. An end of the junction differs from the germline gene, which may be a read error. The use of a sample-barcoded 5' primer and a J-beta primer mix characterized a second PCR of 7 to 11 cycles. Unique molecular identifiers of 12 random nucleotides labeled each cDNA. TCRdb processed the 5' RACE reads anew with MiXCR; each CDR3 protein has one entry. Among 920,000 or so distinct CDR3 sequences listed, around 43% were seen once. The CDR3 contains 14 residues. The germline V gene encodes CDR1 SSHAT and CDR2 FNYEAQ (reference sequence). The entry originates in a study of blood T cells in healthy people across ages. General study findings and limits: Getting older went along with TCR beta diversity per million T cells dropping roughly linearly.

Healthy Caucasians from Russia aged roughly 6 to 95 served as donors. Per sample, a minimum of 6 million PBMCs were isolated. The TCR was taken from a woman aged 60-75 years in good health. The specimen sequenced was blood. The rearrangement uses TRBV7-7 and TRBJ2-3; no definite D call. The CDR3 here is CAGSLAATPDTQYF. The CDR3 DNA follows: TGTGCCGGCAGCTTAGCCGCGACCCCTGATACGCAGTATTTT.